This T cell receptor (beta chain) was found in a study of regulatory T cells in long-lasting Graves disease listed by TCRdb under 2021. Background for the entire study: In the newly diagnosed Graves' disease group, patients had been taking antithyroid drugs for less than 3 months. The study was conducted in China and was registered as a clinical trial. A total of around 35 samples underwent TCR sequencing, from roughly 13 patients with persistent Graves' disease and around 20 patients with newly diagnosed Graves' disease. Persistent Graves' disease patients were compared with newly diagnosed Graves' disease patients by peripheral blood TCR sequencing and RNA sequencing. Results the study describes overall, beyond this receptor: Persistent Graves' disease patients showed lower TCR Shannon entropy and fewer highly expanded clones than newly diagnosed patients, suggesting clonal expansion. Persistent patients shared more public clonotypes among themselves (around 3,000) than newly diagnosed patients did (more than 850). The small sample size was acknowledged by the authors as a limitation that may reduce accuracy. Sequencing and analysis were restricted to the TCR beta chain. Only peripheral blood was studied, because thyroid tissue, the primary lesion, was inaccessible. Persistent disease showed preferential use of TRBV28, TRBJ1-2 and TRBJ2-5, whereas newly diagnosed disease favored TRBV20-1 and TRBJ2-1.

The library came from multiplex PCR. TCRdb lists the instrument as Illumina HiSeq 4000. CDR3 regions were amplified by Arm-PCR with iRepertoire HTBI primers to construct TCR beta libraries. Gel purification was performed on PCR products prior to sequencing. The paper's processing steps were these. Gene usage analysis of CDR3 amino acid clonotypes relied on the approximately 60 TRBV and 15 or so TRBJ segments identified across samples. COPE and FqMerger were used to merge the filtered high-quality paired reads into contigs. BLAST was used to align contigs to IMGT TRBV, TRBD and TRBJ reference genes, and CDR3 was defined according to IMGT. Highly expanded clones were defined as clonotypes with a frequency above 0.1%. Repertoire diversity was measured by Shannon entropy, and V-J evenness by the Gini coefficient. Public clonotypes were defined as clonotypes shared by more than one individual. TCRdb reanalyzed the raw reads on its own, using fastp at Q25 for trimming and MiXCR for clone calling, and kept in-frame beta chains. Each entry merges the rows of one CDR3 protein and shows their most common DNA and genes. TCRdb's processing, not the authors', yielded these V and J calls. This sample gives under 450,000 distinct CDR3 sequences in total; about a sixth of them show up just once. The leading ten clones occupy around 20% of the sample.

The table lists this clonotype with many counts. Its target antigen remains unknown. The input lacks base qualities; no much larger clone sits a single base away. The sample's time point label is to be understood as: newly diagnosed GD, antithyroid drugs for less than 3 months. For both TCR sequencing and RNA sequencing, RNA was extracted from PBMCs in TRIzol. The diagnosis of Graves' disease followed American Thyroid Association guidelines. Patients were recruited from an endocrinology department in Xi'an, China. Each patient gave 9 to 10 milliliters of peripheral blood, collected in an EDTA anticoagulant tube. PBMCs were isolated by Ficoll Paque Plus density gradient separation without further T cell sorting. An Agilent 2100 Bioanalyzer and agarose gel were used to check RNA quality, and a NanoDrop 2000 was used to measure RNA concentration. From cysteine to phenylalanine, the CDR3 is 16 amino acids long. The CDR3 DNA has 48 bases and is translated from base 1. Trimming leaves V shorter by 2 bases and J shorter by 3 bases, with the junction holding 11 bases beyond the gene matches. Taken from the germline V gene (reference sequence), the CDR1 and CDR2 loops are DFQATT and SNEGSKA.

This sample was also put to use in a study of T cells in Graves' hyperthyroidism and ophthalmopathy. Per that second paper: Stable Graves' hyperthyroidism was defined as no progression to ophthalmopathy during 18 months of follow-up. Hyperthyroidism patients were aged 18 to 65 years and newly diagnosed, with disease duration of less than 2 months. The study excluded patients with uncontrolled infections, other autoimmune diseases, pregnancy or lactation. Clinical symptoms, serum thyroxine and TRAb, thyroid ultrasound, and orbital computed tomography formed the basis for the diagnoses. The first round of RT-PCR for the TCR CDR3 was performed with the HTBI primer set and the Qiagen OneStep RT-PCR kit. Most expanded thyroid clonotypes (frequency above 0.001) were also detected in blood, a finding suggesting that blood repertoires may reflect thyroid immune responses. In cross-validation, a model built on a 13 V-J signature told ophthalmopathy apart from stable hyperthyroidism with approximately 91% sensitivity and about 81% specificity, and in testing the same model reached 80%/75%. In validation, progression to ophthalmopathy was predicted by the model with 70.59% sensitivity and 72.22% specificity, a median of approximately 6.5 months before onset. A discovery cohort of about 95 patients, 43 with Graves' ophthalmopathy and approximately 60 with stable Graves' hyperthyroidism, was used to find distinguishing TCR V-J signatures. Prospective prediction of ophthalmopathy was tested in an independent validation cohort consisting of 18 hyperthyroidism patients and approximately 16 patients who later progressed to ophthalmopathy. The 75 to 100 discovery patients were divided at random into training and test sets in a 7:3 ratio. In roughly six Graves' hyperthyroidism patients, the study also compared T-cell repertoires from thyroid tissue with T-cell repertoires from blood. Once sampling was done, hyperthyroidism patients were given methimazole at a starting dose of 30 mg daily, whereas ophthalmopathy patients were given high-dose intravenous methylprednisolone. A second multiplex PCR round built the libraries, followed by size selection and purification. Libraries were sequenced paired-end with 100 bp reads on an Illumina HiSeq2000. SOAPnuke was used to process the raw data, throwing out any read that contained adapters or uncalled bases, had a mean Phred below 15, or lacked an exact constant-primer or identifier match. High-quality paired reads were merged with COPE v1.2.5, and unique nucleotide sequences were defined as clonotypes. MiTCR v1.1 was used to align clonotypes to the IMGT TRBV, TRBD and TRBJ reference segments. The analysis included only V-J combinations with a frequency above 0.0001, which together covered roughly 99% of the repertoires. The TCS score was defined as F50 (clonal expansion) divided by E x V (chaos), with BLOSUM62-based TCRdist calculated between CDR3 peptides within each V-J. Welch's t-statistics and random forest reduced some 510 V-J features to 13, which were used in a naive Bayes classifier (R e1071). Sample size was not statistically predetermined, and investigators were not blinded to group allocation. The paper reports TCR Vbeta CDR3 sequencing of approximately 140 peripheral blood samples: 40 to 45 ophthalmopathy, fewer than 85 hyperthyroidism and around 17 progressor patients.

The V gene is TRBV20-1 and the J gene is TRBJ2-5, with TRBD2 identical over 8 junction bases. The sequence derives from a woman younger than 35 with Graves disease. Donor details come from another sample of the same person, matched by shared clones. The source material was peripheral blood mononuclear cells (PBMCs), sampled at new diagnosis, from a patient treated with antithyroid drugs. The CDR3 region reads CSARRLEAGVKETQYF. The nucleotides are TGCAGTGCTAGAAGACTAGAAGCGGGGGTGAAAGAGACCCAGTACTTC.